This T cell receptor (beta chain) was sequenced for a study of T cell changes during pregnancy in multiple sclerosis. The germline V and J ends were trimmed by 3 bases and 2 bases, with 8 bases remaining between them. This CDR3 is 13 amino acids long. CDR1 and CDR2 from the germline V gene are SGHVS and FQNEAQ. TCRdb keeps only in-frame clones here, not all; method: immunoSEQ multiplex PCR. The sample holds about 64,000 clones, 92% seen once. The chain has TRBV7-8 and TRBJ2-7, with D possibly TRBD2 on 6 matching bases. Material: peripheral blood, obtained in the second trimester of pregnancy. This sequence originates from a female donor with multiple sclerosis, enrolled in a pregnancy study. The DNA for the CDR3 is TGTGCCAGCAGCTTTAGCGGCACCTACGAGCAGTACTTC. It encodes CASSFSGTYEQYF.